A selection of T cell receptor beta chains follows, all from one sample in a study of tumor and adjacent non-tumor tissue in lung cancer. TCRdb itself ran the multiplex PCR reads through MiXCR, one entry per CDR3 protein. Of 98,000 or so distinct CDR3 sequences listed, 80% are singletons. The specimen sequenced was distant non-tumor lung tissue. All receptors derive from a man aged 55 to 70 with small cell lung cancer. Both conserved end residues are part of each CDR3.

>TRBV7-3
CASGAPGSPTGELFF
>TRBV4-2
CAISQDSSMGREQFF
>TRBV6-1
CASSEKDGYTYEQYF
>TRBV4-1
CADSGRGAYTGELFF
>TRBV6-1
CDSIFSGSRNEQLF
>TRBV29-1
CSIEQGNYGYTF
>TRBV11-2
CASSFTGGGAQYF
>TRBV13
CASSLGTSSRYNEQFF
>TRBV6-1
CASSLGTLNTEALF
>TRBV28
CDSSYGARFTDTQYF
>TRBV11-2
CASSPRTGGLTGELFF
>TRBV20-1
CSAIRHGLGLAGIDTQYF
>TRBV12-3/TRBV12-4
CASSPGVAYEQYF
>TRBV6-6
CANSYLQGVGNIIYF
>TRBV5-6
CASSLFTGTSDNVKLFF
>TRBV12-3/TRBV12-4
CASSLTSTYKQYF
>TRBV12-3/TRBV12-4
CVSSFGSRVGSEQFF
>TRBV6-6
CASNYGGQETLYF
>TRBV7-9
CASRYSIGFETQYF
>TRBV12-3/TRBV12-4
CASSAQTGAGLSGANVLTF
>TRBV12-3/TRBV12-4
CASSLRLAGVDTDTQYF
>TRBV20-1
CSTLTGEGEETQYF
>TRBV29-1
CSVADGGYGYTF
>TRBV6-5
CASSQHRVTYEQYF
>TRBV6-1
CASSDWSQGARIEELFF
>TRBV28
CASSRGQDLSTDTQYF
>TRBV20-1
CNARDGRAFFLDTQYF
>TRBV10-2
CASSDSASGPSQYF
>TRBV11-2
CASSLVALISGSNEQFF
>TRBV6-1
CVSLPIAGAPSYNEQFF
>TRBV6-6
CASSHTGSEQYF
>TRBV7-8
CASSLGQGYEKLFF
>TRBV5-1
CASSLTGGQDTDTQYF
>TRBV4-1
CASSQDNSDYNEQLF
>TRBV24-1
CVTSHSGTVQETQYF
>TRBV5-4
CVSSLGPGSYNEQSF
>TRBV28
CASDSSNKPQHF
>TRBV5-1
CASISGQVTDTQYF
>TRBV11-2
CVSNLEAARLKIF
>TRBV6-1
CACSELREWETQYF
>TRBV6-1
CASSYGAGPTTTQYF
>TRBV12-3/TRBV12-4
CASRLGLAGSLETQYF
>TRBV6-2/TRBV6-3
CVSKDPGTLRDIQYF
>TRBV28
CASLKPGGITEAFF
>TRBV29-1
CSSTVISQNTETFF
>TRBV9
CASSVEALDSPLHF
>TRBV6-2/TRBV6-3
CASGEAYGGYTF
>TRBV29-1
CSVRGARDTQYF
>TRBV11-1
CAGSLVSRTSGSGNEQFF
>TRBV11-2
CASKKRQGDNDQFF
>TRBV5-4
CASSPGERRSTDTQYF
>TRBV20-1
CSVRLTSGGGETQCF
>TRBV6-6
CASSYETSGNNEQYF